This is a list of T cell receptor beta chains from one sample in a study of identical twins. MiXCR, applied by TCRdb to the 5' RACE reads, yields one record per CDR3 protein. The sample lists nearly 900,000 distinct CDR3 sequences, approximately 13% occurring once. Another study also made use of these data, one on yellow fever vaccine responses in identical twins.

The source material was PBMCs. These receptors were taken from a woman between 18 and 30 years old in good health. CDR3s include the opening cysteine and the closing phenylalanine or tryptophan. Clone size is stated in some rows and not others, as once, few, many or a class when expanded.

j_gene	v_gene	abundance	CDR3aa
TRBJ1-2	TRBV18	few	CASSLRDFTDYGYTF
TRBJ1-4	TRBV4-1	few	CASSPTGKEKLFF
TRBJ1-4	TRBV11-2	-	CASSTRQLLGDEKLFF
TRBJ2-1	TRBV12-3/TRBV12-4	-	CASSPRAGGRNEQFF
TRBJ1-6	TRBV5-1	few	CASSLWQGRSPLHF
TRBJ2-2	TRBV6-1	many	CASSEAGDHTGELFF
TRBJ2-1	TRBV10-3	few	CAIRTGGGGNEQFF
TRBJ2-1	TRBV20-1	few	CSAEVGNTRRFSYNEQFF
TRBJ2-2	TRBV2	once	CASSEAGTNTGELFF
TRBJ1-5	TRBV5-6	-	CASSSWDRNNQPQHF
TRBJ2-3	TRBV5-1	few	CASSFSSGREDTQYF